This is a list of T cell receptor beta chains from one sample in a study of graft-versus-host responses after intestinal transplantation. Sequenced by immunoSEQ multiplex PCR; TCRdb stores in-frame clones only, minus some. Altogether over 100,000 clones are present, 85% to 95% being singletons, with the ten largest covering 0.2% to 0.25%. These receptors have no known antigen. The source was unstimulated CD4+ T cells sorted from spleen or lymph node cells, collected before transplant. These receptors were obtained from a human donor who was the organ donor for an intestinal transplant. Each CDR3 is given with its conserved first and last residue. A D gene is named only where the DNA matches it firmly. A row's size may be missing; if present it is once, few, many or a size class.

abundance,d_gene,v_gene,j_gene,CDR3nt,CDR3aa
-,-,TRBV5-1,TRBJ2-2,TGCGCCAGCAGCTTGATATCGGACGCCGGGGAGCTGTTTTTT,CASSLISDAGELFF
-,TRBD2,TRBV6-7,TRBJ2-7,TGTGCCAGCAGTTATTTGTCCAGACTAGCGGGAGTCGAGCAGTACTTC,CASSYLSRLAGVEQYF
once,TRBD1,TRBV19,TRBJ2-7,TGTGCCAGTAGTACGGACAGGGCGGGCTACGAGCAGTACTTC,CASSTDRAGYEQYF
-,-,TRBV7-2,TRBJ1-5,TGTGCCAGCAGCTTAGTAGGGGGGGCGGGAGGCAATCAGCCCCAGCATTTT,CASSLVGGAGGNQPQHF
-,-,TRBV7-9,TRBJ1-5,TGTGCCAGCAGGAGAGAGCTAAATCAGCCCCAGCATTTT,CASRRELNQPQHF
-,-,TRBV7-8,TRBJ2-5,TGTGCCAGCAGCTTACGACGGCAAGAGACCCAGTACTTC,CASSLRRQETQYF
-,-,TRBV14,TRBJ2-1,TGTGCCAGCAGCCCGCGGGCAGGGGCGCTTGAGCAGTTCTTC,CASSPRAGALEQFF
-,TRBD1,TRBV15,TRBJ1-3,TGTGCCACCAGCAGCCTGATACAGGGGACAGGAAACACCATATATTTT,CATSSLIQGTGNTIYF
-,-,TRBV5-4,TRBJ2-7,TGTGCCAGCAGCCATTCTAGGGCCTACGAGCAGTACTTC,CASSHSRAYEQYF
-,-,TRBV25-1,TRBJ2-5,TGTGCCAGCAGTGACCGGGTCGGCTCCCAAGAGACCCAGTACTTC,CASSDRVGSQETQYF
-,-,TRBV4-1,TRBJ1-5,TGCGCCAGCAGCCCTTGGGACAATCCAAATTATAGCAATCAGCCCCAGCATTTT,CASSPWDNPNYSNQPQHF
-,TRBD1,TRBV27,TRBJ1-2,TGTGCCAGCATGAGACAGGGGGCGATAGGAGGCTACACCTTC,CASMRQGAIGGYTF
-,TRBD2,TRBV5-6,TRBJ2-1,TGTGCCAGCAGCGGACTAGCGGGAGTAGCTAATGAGCAGTTCTTC,CASSGLAGVANEQFF